This is a list of T cell receptor beta chains from one sample in a study of T-cell memory formation after mild COVID-19. MiXCR was run by TCRdb on the 5' RACE reads, yielding one entry per CDR3 protein. The sample has about 430,000 distinct CDR3 sequences; 20% to 25% are singletons. Sequenced material: PBMCs or a T cell subset sorted from them (not recorded which). The receptors come from an adult woman who had mild COVID-19 (a few samples of this study predate the infection). Cell type and time point are not known. Both conserved end residues are trimmed from each CDR3. The order of the fields is J gene, V gene, CDR3 protein.

>TRBJ1-2|TRBV6-5
ASSNDGGRRNYGYT
>TRBJ1-1|TRBV12-3/TRBV12-4
ASSLDPGQMNTEAF
>TRBJ2-1|TRBV18
ASSPRRPGQGAGNEQF
>TRBJ2-2|TRBV7-8
ASSLRQGTGVVPGELF
>TRBJ1-1|TRBV10-3
AIRFRDANTEAF
>TRBJ2-2|TRBV20-1
SARDGGGAIAGPGTGELF
>TRBJ2-1|TRBV18
ASSGSGGLNEQF
>TRBJ2-1|TRBV6-2/TRBV6-3
ASSPIAGDQNNEQF
>TRBJ2-7|TRBV29-1
SVELAGTAYEQY
>TRBJ2-1|TRBV9
ASSGTSGAHEQF
>TRBJ2-7|TRBV7-8
ASSQGGLAYEQY
>TRBJ2-1|TRBV12-3/TRBV12-4
ASSPRHKGSSYNEQF
>TRBJ2-1|TRBV7-8
ASSLAAGTSIREQF
>TRBJ2-2|TRBV7-2
ASSLAGLAATGELF
>TRBJ2-7|TRBV15
ATSPTGLAGEQY
>TRBJ2-1|TRBV29-1
SVEGLAVSSYNEQF
>TRBJ1-1|TRBV7-2
ASSLQGQVGTEAF
>TRBJ2-5|TRBV12-3/TRBV12-4
ASSPNPGTGWQETQY
>TRBJ2-7|TRBV3-1
ASSQMRSEQY
>TRBJ2-1|TRBV20-1
SARRARNNEQF
>TRBJ2-1|TRBV7-8
ASSFPGLAGHNEQF
>TRBJ2-1|TRBV27
ASREDRGVIEQF
>TRBJ2-5|TRBV4-3
ASSQVGQGETQY
>TRBJ1-1|TRBV5-1
ASSTRGGGDTEAF
>TRBJ1-1|TRBV12-3/TRBV12-4
ASSFDSLNTEAF
>TRBJ2-1|TRBV2
ASSGGRGKSYNEQF
>TRBJ2-7|TRBV5-1
ASSKPGQNEQY
>TRBJ2-2|TRBV7-9
ASSLIGTSIRGELF
>TRBJ2-5|TRBV7-9
ASSPNRQGKTQETQY
>TRBJ2-2|TRBV5-1
ASSLVAGELF
>TRBJ1-1|TRBV18
ASSTFVEIPNTEAF
>TRBJ2-1|TRBV7-7
ASSPGHSYNEQF
>TRBJ1-4|TRBV6-2/TRBV6-3
ASRTTGATNEKLF
>TRBJ2-7|TRBV20-1
SAGRTGPYEQY
>TRBJ2-7|TRBV9
ASSGRAGGKSYEQY
>TRBJ2-3|TRBV7-2
ASSLMGRAGGSADTQY
>TRBJ1-5|TRBV24-1
ATSDHKGGSNQPRH
>TRBJ2-2|TRBV24-1
ATSELSGGANTGELF
>TRBJ2-1|TRBV29-1
SVSSGTRNEQF
>TRBJ2-3|TRBV7-2
ASSPNIILPDTQY
>TRBJ2-7|TRBV11-2
ASSMEGQGKY
>TRBJ2-7|TRBV30
AWKVDRGPGQY
>TRBJ1-1|TRBV20-1
SARVGVEAF
>TRBJ2-3|TRBV11-2
ASSLDRSGLVSETQY
>TRBJ2-5|TRBV20-1
SAADRDGQETQY
>TRBJ2-3|TRBV7-2
ASSLVSRTFTDTQY
>TRBJ2-5|TRBV7-2
ASSSYGTRGETQY
>TRBJ1-5|TRBV20-1
SARPDRVQPQH
>TRBJ1-3|TRBV6-5
ASSQGPGPLSGNTIY
>TRBJ1-1|TRBV12-3/TRBV12-4
ASSFGVEKGTEAF
>TRBJ2-1|TRBV20-1
SARGGQGYNEQF
>TRBJ2-1|TRBV29-1
SISAMTSTSGKFNEQF
>TRBJ1-1|TRBV5-4
ASSLARANTEAF